The following is a T cell receptor (beta chain) sequence with its context. This sample is drawn from a study of blood T cell repertoires in COVID-19. Study as a whole: PBMCs, B-cell-depleted T cells, or T cells provided the cDNA or gDNA that made up the material.

Trimming took off 2 bases at V and 1 base at J, with 11 bases between the two ends. Germline V CDR1 and CDR2: MRHNA, SNTAGT. This CDR3 contains 15 residues. Self-reported history from a screening survey and questionnaire set each donor's cohort. Cohort 3 recovered donors had two negative PCRs, clearance, or symptom resolution. As originally analysed: How many nucleated cells were present was estimated from reference gene primer amplification. Generated by immunoSEQ multiplex PCR, the TCRdb table keeps only in-frame clones and is missing some. The V and J calls and clone size are taken from that table; D and trimming were inferred from the DNA. The table lists some 330,000 clones, under 90% of them singletons.

The sample was PBMCs or T cells enriched from blood (not recorded which). The receptor's source is a man under 40 who had recovered from COVID-19. The genes are TRBV6-4 and TRBJ1-1, with D possibly being TRBD1 (5 bases). CDR3 DNA sequence: TGTGCCAGCAGTGACGGCGGGGCTAAGAACACTGAAGCTTTCTTT. Translating it yields CASSDGGAKNTEAFF.